One and the same sample provided the 31 T cell receptor beta chains below, sequenced in a study of T cells in localized non-small cell lung cancer. Method: immunoSEQ multiplex PCR; TCRdb's copy keeps in-frame clones and lacks some. The sample lists around 26,000 clones, 85% to 95% seen once, with about 4% in the top ten. Sequencing was performed on peripheral blood, taken before any cancer treatment. The receptor source for this set is a female donor aged 60 or older with stage II squamous cell lung carcinoma.

The chain recombines TRBV29-1 with TRBJ2-2; weak D call: TRBD1 (5 bases). Between the trimmed V and J ends, which lost 4 bases and 7 bases, there was a span of 16 bases. There are 14 residues in the CDR3. Germline CDR1 is SQVTM and CDR2 is ANQGSEA. The CDR3: CSVAIGQGFGELFF. The CDR3 DNA is TGCAGCGTTGCGATCGGTCAGGGATTCGGGGAGCTGTTTTTT.

This clone has a single count. The J gene is TRBJ2-7, the V gene TRBV28; the D gene is possibly TRBD1 (5 bases). CDR1 and CDR2 (germline): MDHEN, SYDVKM. V shed 5 bases and J shed 6 bases, with 14 bases lying between them. The CDR3 is 13 amino acids. CDR3 protein: CASSTSGLGEQYF. Written as DNA, the CDR3 is TGTGCCAGCAGTACTTCAGGGTTGGGCGAGCAGTACTTC.

This chain connects TRBV7-8 to TRBJ2-7; 7 bases are a match to TRBD1. Germline V lookup: CDR1 SGHVS, CDR2 FQNEAQ. The CDR3 sequence is 13 residues long. The ends lost 3 bases at V and 7 bases at J; junction bases unmatched: 6. The CDR3 DNA reads as TGTGCCAGCAGCTTCGACAGGGATGGTGAGCAGTACTTC. It is translated as CASSFDRDGEQYF.

This clone was seen once. This chain links TRBV2 with TRBJ2-2; D unclear. The CDR3 has 15 residues. Germline CDR1 SNHLY, CDR2 FYNNEI. V dropped 9 bases and J dropped 4 bases, with 18 bases sitting between them. The DNA for the CDR3 is TGTGCCAGGGGCTCGGTTGACCGCTTCACCGGGGAGCTGTTTTTT. It yields the protein CARGSVDRFTGELFF.

The chain couples TRBV12-5 to TRBJ1-5; D possibly corresponds to TRBD1 (6 bases). Germline-derived CDR1 and CDR2 are LGHNT and FRNRAP. This CDR3 spans 14 amino acids. The V end lost 9 bases, the J end lost 5 bases, and 17 bases lay between the germline ends. The DNA for the CDR3 is TGTGCTAGCGGGGGGCAGTCCTCTTATCAGCCCCAGCATTTT. Amino acid sequence: CASGGQSSYQPQHF.

This chain uses TRBV6-1 with TRBJ2-7; the match to TRBD2 covers 8 bases. V shed 4 bases, J shed 2 bases, and the junction held 7 bases outside the gene matches. In germline, CDR1 is MNHNS, CDR2 SASEGT. CDR3 length equals 15 residues. Here the CDR3 reads CASSGLSGSTYEQYF. CDR3 in DNA: TGTGCCAGCAGTGGCCTGAGCGGGAGTACCTACGAGCAGTACTTC.

J is TRBJ2-5 and V is TRBV28, with 9 nucleotides matching TRBD1. Germline assignment: CDR1 MDHEN and CDR2 SYDVKM. The ends lost 5 bases at V and 3 bases at J; junction bases unmatched: 7. This CDR3 has 15 residues. Here the CDR3 reads CASSRGQGREETQYF. The CDR3, as DNA: TGTGCCAGCAGTAGGGGACAGGGAAGAGAAGAGACCCAGTACTTC.

This sequence joins TRBV11-3 and TRBJ2-2; no definite D call. V was clipped by 6 bases and J by 5 bases, with 13 bases between them. CDR1 and CDR2 from the germline V gene are SGHNT and YENEEA. The CDR3 spans 14 residues. Here the CDR3 DNA reads TGTGCCAGCAGGACCAGTGATGGAACCGGGGAGCTGTTTTTT. It encodes CASRTSDGTGELFF.

J is TRBJ2-7 and V is TRBV5-6; TRBD1 agrees at 8 bases. This CDR3 spans 15 amino acids. Germline CDR1 SGHDT, CDR2 YYEEEE. V trimming: 6 bases; J trimming: 1 base; junction bases outside the gene matches: 9. CDR3 amino acids: CASTKTGVLSYEQYF. The CDR3 DNA reads as TGTGCCAGCACCAAGACAGGGGTATTATCCTACGAGCAGTACTTC.

V gene TRBV5-1 combines with J gene TRBJ1-4; 7 nucleotides line up with TRBD1. V trimming: 4 bases; J trimming: 3 bases; junction bases outside the gene matches: 3. CDR3 length: 14 amino acids. The V gene's germline CDR1 is SGHRS and CDR2 YFSETQ. The CDR3 nucleotides read TGCGCCAGCAGCGTCGGGACAGCTAATGAAAAACTGTTTTTT. This codes for CASSVGTANEKLFF.

The chain has TRBV5-1 and TRBJ2-6; 7 bases agree with TRBD1. The CDR3 covers 18 residues. Germline-derived CDR1 and CDR2 are SGHRS and YFSETQ. V lost 4 bases to trimming and J lost 0 bases; unmatched junction nucleotides: 10. The CDR3 region is CASSRRTGQRSGANVLTF. DNA for the CDR3: TGCGCCAGCAGCAGACGGACAGGTCAACGCTCTGGGGCCAACGTCCTGACTTTC. The variable domain in full, completed from reference TRBV5-1 and TRBJ2-6, reads KAGVTQTPRYLIKTRGQQVTLSCSPISGHRSVSWYQQTPGQGLQFLFEYFSETQRNKGNFPGRFSGRQFSNSRSEMNVSTLELGDSALYLCASSRRTGQRSGANVLTFGAGSRLTVL.

The chain links TRBV7-6 to TRBJ2-1, with 9 nucleotides matching TRBD2. Germline assignment: CDR1 SGHVS and CDR2 FNYEAQ. J lost 3 bases, V lost 4 bases, and 7 bases had no gene match. This CDR3 is built from 16 residues. This chain's CDR3 is CASSSKAGGGYNEQFF. The CDR3 nucleotides read TGTGCCAGCAGCTCCAAAGCGGGAGGAGGCTACAATGAGCAGTTCTTC.

The gene calls are TRBV7-8 and TRBJ2-1; TRBD2 matches at 12 bases. From germline, CDR1 is SGHVS and CDR2 FQNEAQ. The CDR3 sequence is 17 residues long. V was clipped by 3 bases and J by 8 bases; unmatched bases: 11. The CDR3 DNA is TGTGCCAGCAGCTTCAGCGAGGCTAGCGGGGGGGCTGATGAGCAGTTCTTC. It yields the protein CASSFSEASGGADEQFF. The variable domain in full, completed from reference TRBV7-8 and TRBJ2-1, reads GAGVSQSPRYKVAKRGQDVALRCDPISGHVSLFWYQQALGQGPEFLTYFQNEAQLDKSGLPSDRFFAERPEGSVSTLKIQRTQQEDSAVYLCASSFSEASGGADEQFFGPGTRLTVL.

This sequence joins TRBV6-6 and TRBJ1-2; 7 nucleotides agree with TRBD1. V dropped 8 bases and J dropped 3; count of bases not matched to a gene: 6. Germline loops: CDR1 MNHNY, CDR2 SVGAGI (reference sequence). There are 13 residues in the CDR3. The CDR3 loop reads CASARQGHYGYTF. The DNA for the CDR3 is TGTGCCAGCGCGAGACAGGGCCACTATGGCTACACCTTC.

V gene TRBV15 combines with J gene TRBJ1-1; no definite D call. The ends were cut back, 3 bases at V and 8 bases at J, with 13 bases in the middle. Germline CDR1 reads LNHNV; CDR2 reads YYDKDF (reference sequence). The CDR3 spans 13 residues. The CDR3: CATSSRNQPEAFF. Here the CDR3 DNA reads TGTGCCACCAGCAGTCGAAACCAGCCGGAAGCTTTCTTT.

This chain joins TRBV28 and TRBJ1-3; TRBD1 might be the D (6 bases). CDR1 is MDHEN and CDR2 is SYDVKM in the germline V gene. The germline V and J ends were trimmed by 5 bases and 4 bases, with 12 bases remaining between them. CDR3 length equals 14 residues. The DNA for the CDR3 is TGTGCCAGCAGTCTTAGGGGGAAAGGAAACACCATATATTTT. Translation: CASSLRGKGNTIYF.

This clone occurred once. Its ends do not fully match the called genes, so a read error is possible. This sequence joins TRBV7-7 and TRBJ2-1; a possible D gene is TRBD2 (6 bases). CDR1 and CDR2 (germline): SSHAT, FNYEAQ (reference sequence). CDR3 length: 14 residues. The CDR3 DNA follows: TGTGCTAGCAGCTTAGCGGTTCAGGGCGATGAGCAGTTCTTC. It is translated as CASSLAVQGDEQFF. The variable domain in full, completed from reference TRBV7-7 and TRBJ2-1, reads GAGVSQSPRYKVTKRGQDVTLRCDPISSHATLYWYQQALGQGPEFLTYFNYEAQPDKSGLPSDRFSAERPEGSISTLTIQRTEQRDSAMYRCASSLAVQGDEQFFGPGTRLTVL.

The chain recombines TRBV10-3 with TRBJ2-7, with 10 bases fitting TRBD1. The CDR3 is made up of 14 amino acids. The V and J ends lost 4 bases and 4 bases, in that order; junction bases with no gene match: 4. Germline lookup yields CDR1 ENHRY and CDR2 SYGVKD. This CDR3 is CAISGGQGLYEQYF. CDR3 sequence (DNA): TGTGCCATCAGTGGGGGACAGGGGCTTTACGAGCAGTACTTC.

The chain links TRBV5-1 to TRBJ1-1; possible D gene TRBD1, 5 bases. The CDR3 runs to 15 residues. Germline CDR1 and CDR2: SGHRS and YFSETQ. The V gene lost 3 bases and the J gene lost 6 bases, with 18 bases spanning the gap. The DNA of the CDR3 is TGCGCCAGCAGCTCCGCAGGGCCGGGTTGGTCTGAAGCTTTCTTT. It codes for CASSSAGPGWSEAFF.

The V and J genes are TRBV25-1 and TRBJ2-1; 9 bases align to TRBD2. Germline assignment: CDR1 MGHDK and CDR2 SYGVNS. V was pared by 2 bases and J by 3 bases, with 5 bases of the junction left unmatched. The CDR3 length is 16 residues. The CDR3 is CASSEIGSGGYNEQFF. CDR3 nucleotide sequence: TGTGCCAGCAGTGAAATTGGTAGCGGGGGCTACAATGAGCAGTTCTTC.

V usage is TRBV4-1 and J usage is TRBJ2-4, with TRBD2 matching over 9 bases. CDR1 and CDR2 from the germline V gene are MGHRA and YSYEKL. The CDR3 sequence is 14 residues long. V trimming: 3 bases; J trimming: 5 bases; junction bases outside the gene matches: 2. The CDR3 coding sequence is TGCGCCAGCAGCCACTCTAGCGGGGAAAACATTCAGTACTTC. Its translation is CASSHSSGENIQYF.

The count of this clone is one. The chain couples TRBV19 to TRBJ1-5, with 7 bases that match TRBD1. The ends lost 4 bases at V and 7 bases at J; junction bases unmatched: 7. This CDR3 contains 14 residues. Looked up from germline, CDR1 is LNHDA and CDR2 is SQIVND (reference sequence). Here the CDR3 reads CASSNDRVGQPQHF. The CDR3 DNA is TGTGCCAGTAGTAATGACAGGGTTGGACAGCCCCAGCATTTT. Using reference TRBV19 and TRBJ1-5 for the parts outside the CDR3, the full variable domain is DGGITQSPKYLFRKEGQNVTLSCEQNLNHDAMYWYRQDPGQGLRLIYYSQIVNDFQKGDIAEGYSVSREKKESFPLTVTSAQKNPTAFYLCASSNDRVGQPQHFGDGTRLSIL.

This chain connects TRBV28 to TRBJ1-1; D call uncertain. Per germline, CDR1 MDHEN and CDR2 SYDVKM. CDR3 size: 14 residues. Trimming cost V 6 bases and J 1 base, with 12 bases left between them. The chain's CDR3 is CASSPPRGNTEAFF. The CDR3 DNA follows: TGTGCCAGCAGCCCGCCGAGAGGGAACACTGAAGCTTTCTTT.

V usage is TRBV18 and J usage is TRBJ2-7; D is unresolved. Germline V gene sequence: CDR1 KGHSH, CDR2 LQKENI. The CDR3 spans 13 residues. Trimming removed 3 bases at V and 2 bases at J, with 8 bases between. CDR3 nucleotide sequence: TGTGCCAGCTCACCGGCCGGAGCCTACGAGCAGTACTTC. Translation gives CASSPAGAYEQYF.

The chain combines TRBV5-1 with TRBJ1-5; no clear D. Trimming removed 4 bases from V and 6 bases from J, with 20 bases in between. The CDR3 is made up of 16 amino acids. CDR1 and CDR2 (germline): SGHRS, YFSETQ. The DNA for the CDR3 is TGCGCCAGCAGCCCACAAGGAGCGGGAGAGGGTCAGCCCCAGCATTTT. Protein: CASSPQGAGEGQPQHF.

The V call is TRBV19, the J call TRBJ2-1; weak D call: TRBD1 (5 bases). Per germline, CDR1 LNHDA and CDR2 SQIVND (reference sequence). Trimming removed 7 bases at V and 4 bases at J, with 11 bases between. The CDR3 loop spans 13 amino acids. Here the CDR3 reads CASTTDSYNEQFF. The CDR3 DNA sequence: TGTGCCAGTACCACCGACAGTTACAATGAGCAGTTCTTC. The complete variable domain, with remaining parts taken from reference TRBV19 and TRBJ2-1, reads DGGITQSPKYLFRKEGQNVTLSCEQNLNHDAMYWYRQDPGQGLRLIYYSQIVNDFQKGDIAEGYSVSREKKESFPLTVTSAQKNPTAFYLCASTTDSYNEQFFGPGTRLTVL.

The chain carries TRBV10-1 and TRBJ1-1, with TRBD1 identical over 7 bases. The CDR3 is 14 amino acids. J gave up 0 bases and V 4 bases, and 2 bases lay outside the gene matches. The germline CDR1 and CDR2 sequences are WNHNN and SYGVQD (reference sequence). The CDR3 loop reads CASSGGQMNTEAFF. The CDR3 DNA reads as TGCGCCAGCAGTGGGGGACAGATGAACACTGAAGCTTTCTTT.

The rearrangement links TRBV7-9 to TRBJ2-7; D gene unclear. Germline CDR1 is SEHNR and CDR2 is FQNEAQ (reference sequence). V lost 5 bases and J lost 3, with 11 bases in between. There are 13 residues in the CDR3. This chain's CDR3 is CASSPPTLYEQYF. The CDR3 DNA follows: TGTGCCAGCAGCCCCCCGACACTCTACGAGCAGTACTTC.

V and J are TRBV18 and TRBJ1-1; D is unresolved. The CDR3 consists of 13 residues. CDR1 is KGHSH and CDR2 is LQKENI in the germline V gene. Trimming took off 2 bases at V and 3 bases at J, with 7 bases between the two ends. The CDR3 region is CASSPRTDTEAFF. The CDR3 nucleotides are TGTGCCAGCTCACCAAGGACGGACACTGAAGCTTTCTTT. The variable domain in full, with the rest retrieved from reference TRBV18 and TRBJ1-1, is NAGVMQNPRHLVRRRGQEARLRCSPMKGHSHVYWYRQLPEEGLKFMVYLQKENIIDESGMPKERFSAEFPKEGPSILRIQQVVRGDSAAYFCASSPRTDTEAFFGQGTRLTVV.

This chain connects TRBV27 to TRBJ1-6; tentatively, D is TRBD1 (5 bases). The CDR3 length is 15 residues. V gave up 7 bases and J gave up 3 bases, with 13 bases separating them. Germline V gene sequence: CDR1 MNHEY, CDR2 SMNVEV (reference sequence). As DNA, the CDR3 is TGTGCCAGCACGCAGGGAAGGAACTATAATTCACCCCTCCACTTT. The encoded protein is CASTQGRNYNSPLHF.

V is TRBV7-9 and J is TRBJ1-6, with 11 positions matching TRBD1. The junction had 9 bases not matched to a gene; V was cut back by 4 bases and J by 7 bases. The germline gives CDR1 SEHNR, CDR2 FQNEAQ (reference sequence). This CDR3 has 17 amino acids. The CDR3 loop is CASSSAGQGGPNSPLHF. The CDR3 coding sequence is TGTGCCAGCAGCTCAGCGGGACAGGGGGGCCCGAATTCACCCCTCCACTTT.